Shown below are 14 T cell receptor beta chains from a single sample sequenced in a study of T cells in Graves' hyperthyroidism and ophthalmopathy. There were TCR beta CDR3 regions amplified from RNA transcripts. The HTBI primer set served for first-round RT-PCR of the TCR CDR3. MiXCR, applied by TCRdb to the multiplex PCR reads, yields one record per CDR3 protein. Of around 340,000 distinct CDR3 sequences detected, roughly 17% appear once; the ten largest clones hold approximately 31%. Input material: blood. These receptors all stem from a man aged 30 to 39 with Graves' hyperthyroidism.

This clonotype was detected once. In nucleotides, the CDR3 is TGTGCCAGCAGCTTAGTTACGGGGCTAGTCAAAAACATTCAGTACTTC. It codes for CASSLVTGLVKNIQYF. This chain uses TRBV5-4 with TRBJ2-4; D is tentatively TRBD1 or TRBD2 (5 bases each). Germline CDR1 reads SGHNT; CDR2 reads YYREEE (reference sequence). The CDR3 totals 16 residues. Trimming stripped 2 bases from V and 3 bases from J, with 15 bases between. The variable domain in full, with the rest retrieved from reference TRBV5-4 and TRBJ2-4, is ETGVTQSPTHLIKTRGQQVTLRCSSQSGHNTVSWYQQALGQGPQFIFQYYREEENGRGNFPPRFSGLQFPNYSSELNVNALELDDSALYLCASSLVTGLVKNIQYFGAGTRLSVL.

The table lists this clonotype with many counts. V usage is TRBV6-1 and J usage is TRBJ2-5; the D is unclear. The CDR3 covers 11 residues. V was trimmed by 11 bases and J by 5 bases, leaving 12 bases between them. CDR1 and CDR2 (germline): MNHNS, SASEGT. The CDR3 sequence is CAVGWQETQYF. CDR3 DNA: TGTGCCGTAGGGTGGCAGGAGACCCAGTACTTC.

J is TRBJ2-6 and V is TRBV29-1; TRBD2 agrees at 8 bases. The CDR3 length is 17 residues. J gave up 0 bases and V 4 bases, and 8 bases lay outside the gene matches. CDR1 and CDR2 (germline): SQVTM, ANQGSEA. CDR3 protein: CSVALAGDLSGANVLTF. CDR3 coding DNA: TGCAGCGTTGCGCTAGCGGGTGATCTCTCTGGGGCCAACGTCCTGACTTTC. Complete variable domain (other parts from reference TRBV29-1 and TRBJ2-6): SAVISQKPSRDICQRGTSLTIQCQVDSQVTMMFWYRQQPGQSLTLIATANQGSEATYESGFVIDKFPISRPNLTFSTLTVSNMSPEDSSIYLCSVALAGDLSGANVLTFGAGSRLTVL.

In the case of this clonotype: This sequence may be a read error, since a much larger clone differs from it by one base. The chain couples TRBV29-1 to TRBJ2-2; D possibly corresponds to TRBD2 (5 bases). This CDR3 spans 11 amino acids. Germline CDR1 reads SQVTM; CDR2 reads ANQGSEA. In nucleotides, the CDR3 is TGCAGCGTATCGTACACCGGGGAGCTGCTTTTT. Residues: CSVSYTGELLF.

This clonotype was recorded many times. This chain links TRBV7-9 with TRBJ2-3; tentatively, D is TRBD1 or TRBD2 (5 bases each). CDR3 length: 12 amino acids. Trimming took off 4 bases at V and 9 bases at J, with 11 bases between the two ends. Germline V gene sequence: CDR1 SEHNR, CDR2 FQNEAQ (reference sequence). The chain's CDR3 is CASSSGGRTQYF. The CDR3, as DNA: TGTGCCAGCAGCTCTGGGGGAAGGACGCAGTATTTT.

This clonotype has a count of ten or more. CDR3 in DNA: TGCAGTGCTCGAGTGACTAGCGGAGCCTACGAGCAGTACTTC. This codes for CSARVTSGAYEQYF. J is TRBJ2-7 and V is TRBV20-1, with 9 nucleotides matching TRBD2. Germline CDR1 DFQATT, CDR2 SNEGSKA (reference sequence). This CDR3 is built from 14 residues. V shed 5 bases and J 2 bases; nucleotides not matched to a gene: 7.

This clonotype was observed at least ten times. The chain has TRBV12-5 and TRBJ2-2; TRBD2 is a possible D gene (6 bases). Trimming removed 2 bases from V and 0 bases from J, with 10 bases in between. Germline CDR1 is LGHNT and CDR2 is FRNRAP. The CDR3 has 16 residues. CDR3 loop: CASGLWASANTGELFF. The CDR3 DNA is TGTGCTAGTGGTTTGTGGGCTAGCGCGAACACCGGGGAGCTGTTTTTT. The full variable domain, its missing parts supplied by reference TRBV12-5 and TRBJ2-2, is DARVTQTPRHKVTEMGQEVTMRCQPILGHNTVFWYRQTMMQGLELLAYFRNRAPLDDSGMPKDRFSAEMPDATLATLKIQPSEPRDSAVYFCASGLWASANTGELFFGEGSRLTVL.

A note on this clonotype: This may stem from a read error, because a much larger clone lies one nucleotide away. The chain has TRBV18 and TRBJ2-7; D remains unclear. Germline CDR1 is KGHSH and CDR2 is LQKENI. V lost 6 bases and J lost 5, with 11 bases in between. CDR3 length: 12 amino acids. CDR3 loop: CASSSGTDEQYF. CDR3 sequence (DNA): TGTGCCAGCTCCTCCGGCACAGACGAGCAGTACTTC.

This clonotype was counted a few times. The CDR3 loop reads CASNDDGTAQETQYF. The CDR3 nucleotides read TGCGCCAGCAACGACGACGGGACAGCCCAAGAGACCCAGTACTTC. The chain uses TRBV5-1 and TRBJ2-5; the match to TRBD1 covers 7 bases. The J segment lost 1 base and the V segment lost 6 bases, leaving 9 bases of the junction unmatched. The CDR3 contains 15 residues. Germline V gene data show CDR1 as SGHRS and CDR2 as YFSETQ. The complete variable domain, with remaining parts taken from reference TRBV5-1 and TRBJ2-5, reads KAGVTQTPRYLIKTRGQQVTLSCSPISGHRSVSWYQQTPGQGLQFLFEYFSETQRNKGNFPGRFSGRQFSNSRSEMNVSTLELGDSALYLCASNDDGTAQETQYFGPGTRLLVL.

The sample holds many counts of this clonotype. The rearrangement joins TRBV28 to TRBJ1-2, with 7 bases lining up with TRBD1. CDR3 length: 14 residues. Trimming at V came to 5 bases and at J to 4 bases, leaving 7 bases not matched to a gene. CDR1 is MDHEN, CDR2 SYDVKM, per germline. DNA of the CDR3: TGTGCCAGCAGTCGCGCAGGGGGGTCCTATGGCTACACCTTC. Its translation is CASSRAGGSYGYTF.

Ten or more counts support this clonotype. The gene calls are TRBV27 and TRBJ2-4, with a weak D call TRBD1 (5 bases). The germline gives CDR1 MNHEY, CDR2 SMNVEV (reference sequence). The CDR3 runs to 16 residues. V was clipped by 7 bases and J by 7 bases, with 23 bases between them. CDR3 protein: CASKSLDMDINNIQYF. DNA of the CDR3: TGTGCCAGCAAATCCTTGGACATGGATATTAACAACATTCAGTACTTC.

There are a few counts of this clonotype. The chain carries TRBV20-1 and TRBJ2-3; D is uncertain. The CDR3 has 11 amino acids. Trimming cost V 5 bases and J 5 bases, with 8 bases left between them. From germline, CDR1 is DFQATT and CDR2 SNEGSKA (reference sequence). For the CDR3, the DNA is TGCAGTGCTCCGAGGATAGATACGCAGTATTTT. This codes for CSAPRIDTQYF.

This clonotype was seen ten or more times. The rearrangement uses TRBV28 and TRBJ1-5, with D uncertain. Germline V gives CDR1 MDHEN, CDR2 SYDVKM. The ends were cut back, 7 bases at V and 4 bases at J, with 5 bases in the middle. This CDR3 has 11 residues. CDR3 nucleotides: TGTGCCAGCATGGGTAATCAGCCCCAGCATTTT. This translates into CASMGNQPQHF.

This clonotype appeared a few times. The chain is built from TRBV11-2 and TRBJ1-4, with TRBD1 identical over 9 bases. V lost 5 bases to trimming and J lost 10 bases; unmatched junction nucleotides: 11. This CDR3 has 15 residues. Germline CDR1 SGHAT, CDR2 FQNNGV. CDR3 nucleotide sequence: TGTGCCAGCAGCGCCCACAGGGGGCGGTCTGGAAAACTGTTTTTT. Amino acid sequence: CASSAHRGRSGKLFF.